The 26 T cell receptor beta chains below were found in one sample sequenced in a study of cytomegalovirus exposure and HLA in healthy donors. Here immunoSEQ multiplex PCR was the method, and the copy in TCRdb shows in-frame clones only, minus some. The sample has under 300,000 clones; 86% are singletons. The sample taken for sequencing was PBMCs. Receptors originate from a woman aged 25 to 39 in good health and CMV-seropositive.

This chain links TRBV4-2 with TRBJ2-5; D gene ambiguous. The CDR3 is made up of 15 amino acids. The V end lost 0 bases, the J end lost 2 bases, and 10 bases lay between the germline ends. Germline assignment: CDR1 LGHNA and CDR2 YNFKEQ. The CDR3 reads CASSQEWSVQETQYF. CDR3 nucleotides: TGTGCCAGCAGCCAAGAGTGGTCAGTACAAGAGACCCAGTACTTC.

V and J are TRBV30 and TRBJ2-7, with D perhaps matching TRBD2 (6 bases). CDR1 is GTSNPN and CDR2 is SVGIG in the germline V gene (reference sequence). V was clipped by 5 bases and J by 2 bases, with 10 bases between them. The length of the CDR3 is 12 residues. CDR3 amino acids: CAWQGLTYEQYF. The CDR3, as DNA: TGTGCCTGGCAGGGACTCACCTACGAGCAGTACTTC.

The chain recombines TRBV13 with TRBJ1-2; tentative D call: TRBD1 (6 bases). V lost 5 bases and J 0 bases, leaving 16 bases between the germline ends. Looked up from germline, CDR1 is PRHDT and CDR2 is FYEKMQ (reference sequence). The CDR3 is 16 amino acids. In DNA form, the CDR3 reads TGTGCCAGCAGCACCCGGGACACCCATTCTAACTATGGCTACACCTTC. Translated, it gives CASSTRDTHSNYGYTF.

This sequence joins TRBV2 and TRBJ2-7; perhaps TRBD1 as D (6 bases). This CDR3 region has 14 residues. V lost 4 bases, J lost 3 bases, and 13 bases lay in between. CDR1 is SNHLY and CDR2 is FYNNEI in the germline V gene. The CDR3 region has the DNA TGTGCCAGCAGTGGAAACGGACAGATCTACGAGCAGTACTTC. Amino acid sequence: CASSGNGQIYEQYF.

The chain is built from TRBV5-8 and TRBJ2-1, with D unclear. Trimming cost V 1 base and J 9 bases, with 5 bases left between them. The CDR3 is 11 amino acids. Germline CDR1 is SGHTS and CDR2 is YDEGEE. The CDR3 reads CASSLSPEQFF. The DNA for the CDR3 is TGTGCCAGCAGCTTGAGCCCTGAGCAGTTCTTC.

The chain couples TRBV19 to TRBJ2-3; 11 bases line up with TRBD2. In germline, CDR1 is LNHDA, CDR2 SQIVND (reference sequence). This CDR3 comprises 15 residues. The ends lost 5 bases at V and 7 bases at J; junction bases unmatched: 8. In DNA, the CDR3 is TGTGCCAGTAGTCCTGGACTAGCGGGCGGGAATACGCAGTATTTT. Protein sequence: CASSPGLAGGNTQYF.

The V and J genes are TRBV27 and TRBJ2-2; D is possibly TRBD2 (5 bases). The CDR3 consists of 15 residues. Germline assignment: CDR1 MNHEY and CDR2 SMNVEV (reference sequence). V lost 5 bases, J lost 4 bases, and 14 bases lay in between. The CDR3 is CASSLIWGVTGELFF. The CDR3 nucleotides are TGTGCCAGCAGTCTGATATGGGGAGTCACCGGGGAGCTGTTTTTT.

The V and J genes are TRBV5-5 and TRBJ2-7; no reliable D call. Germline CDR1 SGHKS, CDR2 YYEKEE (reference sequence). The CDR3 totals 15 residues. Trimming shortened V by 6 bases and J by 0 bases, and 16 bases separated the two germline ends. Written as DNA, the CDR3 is TGTGCCAGCACCCTTCCCAGGCTTAGCTCCTACGAGCAGTACTTC. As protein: CASTLPRLSSYEQYF.

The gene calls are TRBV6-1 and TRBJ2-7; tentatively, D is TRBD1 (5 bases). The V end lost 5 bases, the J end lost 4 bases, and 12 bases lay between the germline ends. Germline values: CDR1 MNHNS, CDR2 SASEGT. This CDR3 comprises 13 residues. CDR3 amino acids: CASSFRTSYEQYF. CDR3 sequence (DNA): TGTGCCAGCAGTTTTCGGACAAGTTACGAGCAGTACTTC.

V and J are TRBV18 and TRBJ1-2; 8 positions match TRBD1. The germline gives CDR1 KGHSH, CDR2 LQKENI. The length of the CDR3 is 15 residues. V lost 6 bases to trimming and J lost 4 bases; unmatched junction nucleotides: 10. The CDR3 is CASSPGTGRSYGYTF. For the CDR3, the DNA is TGTGCCAGCTCGCCCGGGACAGGACGAAGCTATGGCTACACCTTC.

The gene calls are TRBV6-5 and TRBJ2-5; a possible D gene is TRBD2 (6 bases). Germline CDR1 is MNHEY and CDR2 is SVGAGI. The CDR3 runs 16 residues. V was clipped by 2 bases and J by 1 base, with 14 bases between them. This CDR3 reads CASSYGSSDPQETQYF. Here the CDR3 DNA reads TGTGCCAGCAGTTACGGCTCTAGCGACCCCCAAGAGACCCAGTACTTC.

CDR3 coding DNA: TGCGCCAGCAGCCAAGAGCGGGCAGAGAACTACAATGAGCAGTTCTTC. Protein: CASSQERAENYNEQFF. The J gene is TRBJ2-1, the V gene TRBV4-1, with a weak D call TRBD2 (5 bases). V lost 0 bases, J lost 3 bases, and 12 bases lay in between. This CDR3 comprises 16 residues. Germline assignment: CDR1 MGHRA and CDR2 YSYEKL.

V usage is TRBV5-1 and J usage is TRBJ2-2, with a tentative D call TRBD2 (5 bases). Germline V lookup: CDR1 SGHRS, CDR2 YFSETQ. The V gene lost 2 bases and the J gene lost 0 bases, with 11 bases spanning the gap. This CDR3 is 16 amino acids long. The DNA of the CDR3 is TGCGCCAGCAGCTTAGTCGGAGCGGCGAACACCGGGGAGCTGTTTTTT. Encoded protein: CASSLVGAANTGELFF.

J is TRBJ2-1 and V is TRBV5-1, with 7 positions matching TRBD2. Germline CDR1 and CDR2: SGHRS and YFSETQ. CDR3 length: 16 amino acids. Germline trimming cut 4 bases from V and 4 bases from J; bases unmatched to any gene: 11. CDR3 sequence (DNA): TGCGCCAGCAGCGTCCCGGGGGGAGTCGGGTACAATGAGCAGTTCTTC. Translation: CASSVPGGVGYNEQFF.

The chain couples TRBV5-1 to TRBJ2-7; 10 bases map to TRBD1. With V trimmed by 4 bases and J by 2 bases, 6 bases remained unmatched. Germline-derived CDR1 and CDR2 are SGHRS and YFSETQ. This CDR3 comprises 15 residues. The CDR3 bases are TGCGCCAGCAGCCAGGGGGGACAGGGGACCTACGAGCAGTACTTC. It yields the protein CASSQGGQGTYEQYF.

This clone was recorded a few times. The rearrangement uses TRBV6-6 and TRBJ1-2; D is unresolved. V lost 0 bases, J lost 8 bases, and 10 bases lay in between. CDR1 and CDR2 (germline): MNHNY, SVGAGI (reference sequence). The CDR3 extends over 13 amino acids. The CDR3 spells CASSYSNLSGYTF. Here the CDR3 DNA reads TGTGCCAGCAGTTACTCGAATCTTAGCGGCTACACCTTC.

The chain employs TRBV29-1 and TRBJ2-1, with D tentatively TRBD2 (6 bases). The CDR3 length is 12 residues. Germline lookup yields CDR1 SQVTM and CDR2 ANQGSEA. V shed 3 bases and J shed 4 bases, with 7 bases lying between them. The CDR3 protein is CSVEGTYNEQFF. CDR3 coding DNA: TGCAGCGTTGAGGGGACTTACAATGAGCAGTTCTTC.

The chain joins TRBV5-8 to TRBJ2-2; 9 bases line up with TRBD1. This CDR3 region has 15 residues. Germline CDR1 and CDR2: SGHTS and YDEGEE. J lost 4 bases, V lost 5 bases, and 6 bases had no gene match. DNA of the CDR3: TGTGCCAGCAGTCCGGGACAGGGTTCCACCGGGGAGCTGTTTTTT. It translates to CASSPGQGSTGELFF.

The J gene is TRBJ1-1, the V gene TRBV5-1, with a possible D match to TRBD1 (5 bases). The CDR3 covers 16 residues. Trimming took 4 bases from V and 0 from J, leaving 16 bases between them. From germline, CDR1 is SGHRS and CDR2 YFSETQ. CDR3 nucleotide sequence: TGCGCCAGCAGCCCGAGTAAACAGGTCATGAACACTGAAGCTTTCTTT. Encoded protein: CASSPSKQVMNTEAFF.

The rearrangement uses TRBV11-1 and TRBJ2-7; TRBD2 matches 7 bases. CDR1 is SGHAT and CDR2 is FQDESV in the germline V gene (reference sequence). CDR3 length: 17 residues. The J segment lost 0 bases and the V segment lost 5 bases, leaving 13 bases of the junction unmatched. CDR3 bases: TGTGCCAGCAGCGGGGGGGTAGCTCCCAGGAGCTCCTACGAGCAGTACTTC. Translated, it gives CASSGGVAPRSSYEQYF. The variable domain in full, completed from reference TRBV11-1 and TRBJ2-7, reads EAEVAQSPRYKITEKSQAVAFWCDPISGHATLYWYRQILGQGPELLVQFQDESVVDDSQLPKDRFSAERLKGVDSTLKIQPAELGDSAMYLCASSGGVAPRSSYEQYFGPGTRLTVT.

CDR3 sequence reads: CASSVMGTSSNFEQFF. The CDR3 nucleotides are TGTGCCAGCAGTGTTATGGGGACTAGCTCAAATTTCGAGCAGTTCTTC. The V and J genes are TRBV2 and TRBJ2-1, with 9 bases fitting TRBD2. Unmatched junction bases numbered 14, after V lost 4 bases and J lost 10 bases. Germline V lookup: CDR1 SNHLY, CDR2 FYNNEI. This CDR3 spans 16 amino acids.

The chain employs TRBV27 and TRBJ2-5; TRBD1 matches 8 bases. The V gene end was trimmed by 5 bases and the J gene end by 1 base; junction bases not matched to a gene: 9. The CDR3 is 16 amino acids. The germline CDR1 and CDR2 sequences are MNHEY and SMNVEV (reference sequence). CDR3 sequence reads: CASSPSTGDIQETQYF. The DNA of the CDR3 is TGTGCCAGCAGTCCGTCGACAGGGGATATCCAAGAGACCCAGTACTTC.

Here the CDR3 DNA reads TGTGCCTGGAGTACTACAGGGCTCAGGCAGCCCCAGCATTTT. It yields the protein CAWSTTGLRQPQHF. V gene TRBV30 combines with J gene TRBJ1-5; possible D gene TRBD1, 6 bases. Per the germline V gene, CDR1 is GTSNPN and CDR2 is SVGIG (reference sequence). Trimming removed 2 bases at V and 7 bases at J, with 15 bases between. The CDR3 runs to 14 residues.

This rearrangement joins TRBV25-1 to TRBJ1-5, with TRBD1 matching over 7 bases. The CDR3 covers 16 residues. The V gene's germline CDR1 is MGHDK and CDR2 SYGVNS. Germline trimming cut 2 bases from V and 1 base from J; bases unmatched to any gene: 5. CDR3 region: CASSERGQRSNQPQHF. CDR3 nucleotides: TGTGCCAGCAGTGAAAGGGGACAGAGAAGCAATCAGCCCCAGCATTTT.

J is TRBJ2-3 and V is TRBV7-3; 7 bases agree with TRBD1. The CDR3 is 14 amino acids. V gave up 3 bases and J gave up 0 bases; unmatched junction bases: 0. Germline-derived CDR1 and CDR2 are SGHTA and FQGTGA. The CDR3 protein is CASSLTGSTDTQYF. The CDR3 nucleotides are TGTGCCAGCAGCTTGACAGGGAGCACAGATACGCAGTATTTT.

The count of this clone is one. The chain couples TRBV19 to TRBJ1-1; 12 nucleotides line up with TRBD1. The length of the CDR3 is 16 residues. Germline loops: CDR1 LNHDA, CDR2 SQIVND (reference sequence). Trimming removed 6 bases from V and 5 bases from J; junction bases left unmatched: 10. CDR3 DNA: TGTGCCAGTAGCCCTTCGGGACAGGGGGCGAAGACTGAAGCTTTCTTT. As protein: CASSPSGQGAKTEAFF.